Below, 3 T cell receptor beta chains from the same sample are listed, as sequenced in a study of identical twins. Each CDR3 protein gets one entry after TCRdb re-called the 5' RACE reads with MiXCR. The table shows hundreds of thousands of distinct CDR3 sequences, with roughly 6% occurring only once. The sample was naive T cells sorted from blood. The receptor source for this set is a man aged 18 to 29 in good health.

The V and J genes are TRBV12-3 or TRBV12-4 and TRBJ2-5; the match to TRBD1 covers 10 bases. V shed 6 bases, J shed 2 bases, and the junction held 6 bases outside the gene matches. The CDR3 extends over 15 amino acids. The CDR3 region has the DNA TGTGCCAGCAGCTCCGGGACAGGGGAACAAGAGACCCAGTACTTC. Protein: CASSSGTGEQETQYF.

This chain links TRBV6-2 or TRBV6-3 with TRBJ1-4; D gene unclear. CDR3 length equals 15 residues. Trimming stripped 0 bases from V and 0 bases from J, with 5 bases between. In germline, CDR1 is MNHEY, CDR2 SVGEGT. The CDR3 DNA reads as TGTGCCAGCAGTTACTCGGAGACAACTAATGAAAAACTGTTTTTT. Its translation: CASSYSETTNEKLFF.

This clonotype was seen a handful of times. The chain uses TRBV18 and TRBJ1-2; D not resolved. CDR1 is KGHSH and CDR2 is LQKENI in the germline V gene. The CDR3 consists of 17 residues. Trimming removed 3 bases at V and 2 bases at J, with 19 bases between. This chain's CDR3 is CASSPISSAQINYGYTF. CDR3 sequence (DNA): TGTGCCAGCTCACCGATCTCATCCGCACAGATAAACTATGGCTACACCTTC.